The 22 T cell receptor beta chains below come from one sample, sequenced in a study of OX40 agonist ivuxolimab in advanced cancers. Clones were read by immunoSEQ multiplex PCR, and TCRdb kept only the in-frame ones, dropping some. Of 69,000 or so clones in the sample, about 91% were seen once. This specimen was CD4+ or CD8+ T cells sorted from blood, taken in a trial of the OX40 agonist ivuxolimab. The receptors stem from an adult with an advanced solid tumor such as melanoma, head and neck, liver or kidney cancer.

The chain carries TRBV19 and TRBJ2-7; 9 nucleotides match TRBD1. The germline V gene encodes CDR1 LNHDA and CDR2 SQIVND (reference sequence). This CDR3 spans 15 amino acids. Unmatched junction bases numbered 2, after V lost 0 bases and J lost 2 bases. This chain's CDR3 is CASSIDGDRAYEQYF. For the CDR3, the DNA is TGTGCCAGTAGTATAGACGGGGACAGGGCCTACGAGCAGTACTTC.

The CDR3 sequence: CASSFGIRSGTDTQYF. The CDR3 region has the DNA TGCGCCAGCAGCTTCGGTATCAGAAGTGGCACAGATACGCAGTATTTT. The J gene is TRBJ2-3, the V gene TRBV5-1; D gene uncertain. Germline V gene lookup returns CDR1 SGHRS and CDR2 YFSETQ. V lost 2 bases to trimming and J lost 1 base, with 14 bases between them. The CDR3 length is 16 residues.

This sequence joins TRBV5-6 and TRBJ2-3, with TRBD2 identical over 12 bases. The CDR3 is made up of 17 amino acids. J gave up 0 bases and V 1 base, and 3 bases lay outside the gene matches. Germline V gene sequence: CDR1 SGHDT, CDR2 YYEEEE. The DNA for the CDR3 is TGTGCCAGCAGCTTGCCTAGCGGGGGGGCGAGCACAGATACGCAGTATTTT. This encodes CASSLPSGGASTDTQYF.

This rearrangement joins TRBV5-1 to TRBJ1-2, with 9 bases matching TRBD1. CDR3 length: 14 residues. V shed 7 bases and J 7 bases; nucleotides not matched to a gene: 11. CDR1 and CDR2 (germline): SGHRS, YFSETQ. CDR3 sequence (DNA): TGCGCCAGCGGCACCGGGACAGGGATCGGTGGCTACACCTTC. It translates to CASGTGTGIGGYTF.

The chain couples TRBV7-3 to TRBJ1-6; perhaps TRBD1 as D (6 bases). The CDR3 has 14 amino acids. Germline CDR1 reads SGHTA; CDR2 reads FQGTGA. Trimming removed 2 bases at V and 7 bases at J, with 9 bases between. The CDR3 DNA follows: TGTGCCAGCAGCTTAGGGGGGCGGAATTCACCCCTCCACTTT. Translated: CASSLGGRNSPLHF.

The gene calls are TRBV27 and TRBJ2-2; 10 bases are a match to TRBD1. Germline CDR1 is MNHEY and CDR2 is SMNVEV (reference sequence). This CDR3 spans 14 amino acids. The V and J ends lost 11 bases and 5 bases, in that order; junction bases with no gene match: 8. CDR3 DNA: TGTGCCGCTAGACAGGGGGCGGAGACCGGGGAGCTGTTTTTT. Translating it yields CAARQGAETGELFF.

The rearrangement uses TRBV11-1 and TRBJ2-1; 7 nucleotides line up with TRBD2. Germline-derived CDR1 and CDR2 are SGHAT and FQDESV (reference sequence). V lost 0 bases, J lost 0 bases, and 2 bases stayed unmatched. This CDR3 contains 16 residues. This chain's CDR3 is CASSLAGGSSYNEQFF. The DNA for the CDR3 is TGTGCCAGCAGCTTAGCGGGGGGGAGCTCCTACAATGAGCAGTTCTTC.

The count of this clone is one. V gene TRBV18 combines with J gene TRBJ2-5; D not resolved. Per germline, CDR1 KGHSH and CDR2 LQKENI. The V end was cut by 3 bases, the J end by 3 bases, with 8 bases between. The CDR3 sequence is 13 residues long. CDR3: CASSPGGEETQYF. DNA of the CDR3: TGTGCCAGCTCACCGGGCGGTGAAGAGACCCAGTACTTC. The complete variable domain, with remaining parts taken from reference TRBV18 and TRBJ2-5, reads NAGVMQNPRHLVRRRGQEARLRCSPMKGHSHVYWYRQLPEEGLKFMVYLQKENIIDESGMPKERFSAEFPKEGPSILRIQQVVRGDSAAYFCASSPGGEETQYFGPGTRLLVL.

This clone was picked up one time. The CDR3 region has the DNA TGTGCCAGCAGCCCGAGAGAACAGGGTAACACCGGGGAGCTGTTTTTT. It is translated as CASSPREQGNTGELFF. This chain uses TRBV5-4 with TRBJ2-2, with D possibly being TRBD1 (6 bases). The CDR3 consists of 16 residues. Germline CDR1 is SGHNT and CDR2 is YYREEE (reference sequence). Trimming stripped 4 bases from V and 2 bases from J, with 15 bases between.

On this clone itself: Additional DNA sequences in this sample encode the identical CDR3. The J gene is TRBJ2-7, the V gene TRBV20-1; no definite D call. V was pared by 2 bases and J by 1 base, with 0 bases between. This CDR3 contains 10 residues. The germline V gene has CDR1 DFQATT and CDR2 SNEGSKA (reference sequence). The CDR3 DNA reads as TGCAGTGCTAGATCCTACGAGCAGTACTTC. Protein sequence: CSARSYEQYF.

The rearrangement links TRBV27 to TRBJ1-1; D might be TRBD1 (5 bases). CDR1 is MNHEY and CDR2 is SMNVEV in the germline V gene (reference sequence). Trimming cost V 2 bases and J 1 base, with 11 bases left between them. This CDR3 contains 15 residues. In DNA, the CDR3 is TGTGCCAGCAGTTTAATGGGGCAGGGGAACACTGAAGCTTTCTTT. Amino acids: CASSLMGQGNTEAFF.

The chain is built from TRBV21-1 and TRBJ1-5; the D segment call TRBD1 is taken from the table without a DNA check. TRBV21-1 is assigned pseudogene status. The CDR3 covers 19 residues. CDR3 bases: TGTGCCAGCAGCTTTCGGACAGGGAGCCAACTTTATAGCAATCAGCCCCAGCATTTT. Translated: CASSFRTGSQLYSNQPQHF.

The chain links TRBV20-1 to TRBJ2-1; D is uncertain. The CDR3 spans 11 residues. Deletions cut 2 bases from V and 7 bases from J, with 6 bases between. Germline assignment: CDR1 DFQATT and CDR2 SNEGSKA (reference sequence). The CDR3 coding sequence is TGCAGTGCTAGACCGGCTAATGAGCAGTTCTTC. Its translation is CSARPANEQFF.

The chain combines TRBV7-2 with TRBJ1-1; D remains ambiguous. The CDR3 loop spans 14 amino acids. Germline V CDR1 and CDR2: SGHTA, FQGNSA. V was pared by 1 base and J by 1 base, with 7 bases between. Written as DNA, the CDR3 is TGTGCCAGCAGCTTAGTGGGAGCGAACACTGAAGCTTTCTTT. This translates into CASSLVGANTEAFF.

This sequence joins TRBV18 and TRBJ2-1; TRBD1 matches at 7 bases. The CDR3 totals 13 residues. Per the germline V gene, CDR1 is KGHSH and CDR2 is LQKENI. The ends lost 3 bases at V and 5 bases at J; junction bases unmatched: 1. The chain's CDR3 is CASSPGQNNEQFF. CDR3 nucleotide sequence: TGTGCCAGCTCACCGGGACAGAACAATGAGCAGTTCTTC.

The rearrangement joins TRBV18 to TRBJ2-3; D unclear. Trimming stripped 2 bases from V and 8 bases from J, with 17 bases between. The CDR3 runs to 15 residues. Germline CDR1 reads KGHSH; CDR2 reads LQKENI. The CDR3 spells CASSPENGRTGTQYF. CDR3 nucleotides: TGTGCCAGCTCACCAGAAAACGGACGTACGGGTACGCAGTATTTT.

This clone was observed once. CDR3 protein: CASSRGLYSNQPQHF. As DNA, the CDR3 is TGTGCCAGCAGCAGGGGACTTTATAGCAATCAGCCCCAGCATTTT. The chain joins TRBV5-8 to TRBJ1-5; D possibly corresponds to TRBD1 (5 bases). V gave up 4 bases and J gave up 0 bases, with 11 bases separating them. Per germline, CDR1 SGHTS and CDR2 YDEGEE. The length of the CDR3 is 15 residues.

The V call is TRBV7-8, the J call TRBJ1-5; no clear D gene. Trimming removed 5 bases at V and 9 bases at J, with 8 bases between. This CDR3 is built from 11 residues. The germline V gene encodes CDR1 SGHVS and CDR2 FQNEAQ. This chain's CDR3 is CASSGMGPQHF. DNA for the CDR3: TGTGCCAGCAGCGGAATGGGGCCCCAGCATTTT.

This chain connects TRBV5-4 to TRBJ1-2; TRBD1 matches 11 bases. Germline values: CDR1 SGHNT, CDR2 YYREEE (reference sequence). J gave up 7 bases and V 4 bases, and 3 bases lay outside the gene matches. CDR3 size: 13 residues. For the CDR3, the DNA is TGTGCCAGCAGCAGGACAGGGGGCCTTGGCTACACCTTC. Translation: CASSRTGGLGYTF.

J is TRBJ1-2 and V is TRBV7-9, with 10 positions matching TRBD1. The germline V gene encodes CDR1 SEHNR and CDR2 FQNEAQ (reference sequence). The CDR3 runs 13 residues. Trimming removed 5 bases from V and 6 bases from J; junction bases left unmatched: 3. For the CDR3, the DNA is TGTGCCAGCAGCCCGGGACAGGGGAATGGCTACACCTTC. Translated, it gives CASSPGQGNGYTF.

The chain combines TRBV29-1 with TRBJ2-7; D might be TRBD2 (6 bases). Germline CDR1 is SQVTM and CDR2 is ANQGSEA. This CDR3 is 13 amino acids long. V was shortened by 7 bases and J by 2 bases, with 15 bases between the two germline ends. CDR3 region: CSAPGTEPYEQYF. In DNA form, the CDR3 reads TGCAGCGCCCCCGGGACTGAACCCTACGAGCAGTACTTC.

As for this clone: A junction boundary mismatches the germline segment, possibly from a read error. The chain combines TRBV5-1 with TRBJ1-1; 7 nucleotides match TRBD1. The CDR3 consists of 18 residues. Germline CDR1 SGHRS, CDR2 YFSETQ. The CDR3 DNA is TGCGCCAGCAACTTGGGGGTTGAGGGGGCCTCAATGAACACTGAAGCTTTCTTT. It encodes CASNLGVEGASMNTEAFF.